This TCR beta chain emerged from a study of blood T cell repertoires in COVID-19. About the research overall: Spain, Italy and the United States supplied samples that represented acute and convalescent COVID-19. Sample material is recorded as cDNA or gDNA derived from T cells, B-cell-depleted T cells, or PBMCs.

CDR3 size: 17 residues. Germline CDR1 is LNHDA and CDR2 is SQIVND (reference sequence). Trimming took off 5 bases at V and 3 bases at J, with 23 bases between the two ends. Per the original data handling: For nucleated cells, counts were estimated from reference gene primer amplification. Sequencing was performed with immunoSEQ multiplex PCR; in TCRdb, only in-frame clones are kept and a portion is missing. V, J and clone size reflect that table, while D and trimming were determined from the DNA. Found here are some 45,000 clones, approximately 86% of them singletons; the top ten hold approximately 15%.

The source material was peripheral blood. The chain uses TRBV19 and TRBJ2-7; D uncertain. The sequence derives from a man aged 55-75 years with active COVID-19. The CDR3 nucleotides are TGTGCCAGTAGTCCAACTCCCACAGATCTCTGGCGCTACGAGCAGTACTTC. The encoded protein is CASSPTPTDLWRYEQYF.